This T cell receptor beta chain was identified during a study of identical twins. This clonotype was counted between two and nine times. The antigen is unknown. All donors were healthy Caucasians. Findings and limits, study-wide: Cord blood beta clonotypes present at high abundance carried fewer insertions; no such pattern appeared in memory repertoires.

MiXCR was run by TCRdb on the 5' RACE reads, yielding one entry per CDR3 protein. The table records some 1,600,000 distinct CDR3 sequences, about 32% of them present only once. The CDR3 has 17 residues. V dropped 1 base and J dropped 4 bases, with 18 bases sitting between them. Germline CDR1 is SGHTA and CDR2 is FQGNSA. This rearrangement joins TRBV7-2 to TRBJ2-3; D possibly uses TRBD1 or TRBD2 (5 bases each). Sequencing was carried out using cord blood. This receptor was taken from a newborn girl in good health. The CDR3 loop is CASSLVGASLFPDTQYF. Here the CDR3 DNA reads TGTGCCAGCAGCTTAGTCGGGGCTTCCCTCTTCCCAGATACGCAGTATTTT.